The 12 T cell receptor beta chains given below trace back to one sample, sequenced in a study of shared clonotypes between healthy human individuals. Sequencing used immunoSEQ multiplex PCR; TCRdb keeps in-frame clones, though not all of them. The sample holds around 2.1 million clones, approximately 95% seen once. What was sequenced was naive CD4+ T cells sorted from blood. As for subset: CD45RA+ positively selected. These receptors all come from a man younger than 35 in good health.

V gene TRBV2 combines with J gene TRBJ2-2; D is possibly TRBD1 (5 bases). V gave up 8 bases and J gave up 4 bases, with 11 bases separating them. Germline loops: CDR1 SNHLY, CDR2 FYNNEI. The CDR3 is 13 amino acids. For the CDR3, the DNA is TGTGCCAGCGGCCAGGGTGGCACCGGGGAGCTGTTTTTT. This encodes CASGQGGTGELFF.

Regarding this clone: The sample holds other DNA sequences that translate to the same CDR3. The rearrangement links TRBV5-1 to TRBJ1-4; D remains ambiguous. The length of the CDR3 is 14 residues. Trimming cost V 0 bases and J 5 bases, with 8 bases left between them. Germline V CDR1 and CDR2: SGHRS, YFSETQ. CDR3: CASSLGPTNEKLFF. DNA of the CDR3: TGCGCCAGCAGCTTGGGGCCGACGAATGAAAAACTGTTTTTT.

Notes on this clone: The same CDR3 arises from other DNA sequences in this sample as well. The CDR3 here is CASSSQRETQYF. CDR3 nucleotides: TGTGCCAGCAGCTCCCAGCGAGAGACCCAGTACTTC. The genes are TRBV11-2 and TRBJ2-5; D unclear. Germline values: CDR1 SGHAT, CDR2 FQNNGV. Trimming removed 4 bases from V and 4 bases from J, with 7 bases in between. This CDR3 has 12 amino acids.

The chain uses TRBV6-6 and TRBJ1-4; D uncertain. Trimming pared 7 bases from V and 6 bases from J, leaving 9 bases between. This CDR3 is built from 12 residues. Germline lookup yields CDR1 MNHNY and CDR2 SVGAGI (reference sequence). CDR3 amino acids: CASKGSDEKLFF. Here the CDR3 DNA reads TGTGCCAGCAAGGGCAGCGATGAAAAACTGTTTTTT.

The chain carries TRBV2 and TRBJ2-2; tentative D call: TRBD1 (7 bases). V was shortened by 6 bases and J by 1 base, with 15 bases between the two germline ends. The CDR3 is 16 residues long. Germline V gene sequence: CDR1 SNHLY, CDR2 FYNNEI. The CDR3: CASRGAGQLNTGELFF. For the CDR3, the DNA is TGTGCCAGCAGGGGGGCGGGACAGCTGAACACCGGGGAGCTGTTTTTT.

The chain has TRBV2 and TRBJ2-5; D is unclear. V was shortened by 2 bases and J by 8 bases, with 3 bases between the two germline ends. Germline CDR1 is SNHLY and CDR2 is FYNNEI. The length of the CDR3 is 10 residues. The CDR3 sequence: CASSETTQYF. The CDR3 DNA reads as TGTGCCAGCAGTGAAACAACCCAGTACTTC.

Written as DNA, the CDR3 is TGTGCCAGCAGCCGAGGGCCGGGGATAAACACTGAAGCTTTCTTT. Amino acids: CASSRGPGINTEAFF. This chain joins TRBV7-3 and TRBJ1-1; D unresolved. Deletions cut 5 bases from V and 2 bases from J, with 15 bases between. Per germline, CDR1 SGHTA and CDR2 FQGTGA. The CDR3 totals 15 residues.

Here the CDR3 DNA reads TGCAGCGTTGAAGGCGGGGGGGGCCGGTACTTC. Translated: CSVEGGGGRYF. This chain uses TRBV29-1 with TRBJ2-5, with 9 bases that match TRBD2. Trimming removed 1 base from V and 13 bases from J; junction bases left unmatched: 4. The CDR3 has 11 amino acids. CDR1 and CDR2 (germline): SQVTM, ANQGSEA.

This clone was detected once. Here the CDR3 reads CASSQTGMGNQPQHF. The CDR3, as DNA: TGTGCCAGCAGTCAAACAGGTATGGGCAATCAGCCCCAGCATTTT. This chain joins TRBV6-6 and TRBJ1-5, with D perhaps TRBD1 (5 bases). Germline V CDR1 and CDR2: MNHNY, SVGAGI (reference sequence). The CDR3 is 15 amino acids. Trimming pared 5 bases from V and 2 bases from J, leaving 13 bases between.

On this clone itself: It may be a read error: a sequence one base away is much more abundant. This chain joins TRBV5-5 and TRBJ2-7; 7 bases align to TRBD1. Germline CDR1 reads SGHKS; CDR2 reads YYEKEE (reference sequence). V trimming: 3 bases; J trimming: 0 bases; junction bases outside the gene matches: 3. CDR3 size: 14 residues. CDR3 sequence (DNA): TGTGCCAGCAGCTCCGGGACAGTCTCCTACGAGCAGTACTTC. This gives the protein CASSSGTVSYEQYF.

This chain connects TRBV11-2 to TRBJ2-1; no firm D call. The CDR3 totals 16 residues. Trimming took off 3 bases at V and 0 bases at J, with 12 bases between the two ends. CDR1 is SGHAT, CDR2 FQNNGV, per germline. This CDR3 is CASSFRPISSYNEQFF. Written as DNA, the CDR3 is TGTGCCAGCAGCTTTAGGCCGATTAGCTCCTACAATGAGCAGTTCTTC. The full variable domain, completed using reference TRBV11-2 and TRBJ2-1, is EAGVAQSPRYKIIEKRQSVAFWCNPISGHATLYWYQQILGQGPKLLIQFQNNGVVDDSQLPKDRFSAERLKGVDSTLKIQPAKLEDSAVYLCASSFRPISSYNEQFFGPGTRLTVL.

The rearrangement joins TRBV4-1 to TRBJ2-1; 8 positions match TRBD1. This CDR3 region has 15 residues. The V gene end was trimmed by 1 base and the J gene end by 10 bases; junction bases not matched to a gene: 9. From germline, CDR1 is MGHRA and CDR2 YSYEKL. As DNA, the CDR3 is TGCGCCAGCAGCCAAGTGGACAGGGACTTCCGGGAGCAGTTCTTC. Protein sequence: CASSQVDRDFREQFF.